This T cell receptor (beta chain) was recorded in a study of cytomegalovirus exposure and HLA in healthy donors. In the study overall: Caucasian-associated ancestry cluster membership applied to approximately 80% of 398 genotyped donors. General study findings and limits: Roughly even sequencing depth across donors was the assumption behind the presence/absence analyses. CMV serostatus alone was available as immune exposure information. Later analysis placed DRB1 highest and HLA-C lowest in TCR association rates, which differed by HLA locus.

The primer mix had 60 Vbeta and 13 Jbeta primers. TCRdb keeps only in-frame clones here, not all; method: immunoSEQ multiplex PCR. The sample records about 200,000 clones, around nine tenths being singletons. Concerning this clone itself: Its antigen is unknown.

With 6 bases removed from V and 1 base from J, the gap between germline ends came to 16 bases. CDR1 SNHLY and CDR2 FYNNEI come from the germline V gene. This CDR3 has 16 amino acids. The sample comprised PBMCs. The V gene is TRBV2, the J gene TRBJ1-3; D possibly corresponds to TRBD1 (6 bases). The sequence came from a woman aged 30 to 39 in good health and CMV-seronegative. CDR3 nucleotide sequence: TGTGCCAGCAGCGAATTGACAGGTTTTTCTGGAAACACCATATATTTT. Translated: CASSELTGFSGNTIYF.